This TCR beta chain is from a study of blood T cell repertoires in COVID-19. Study details: The origin of the acute and convalescent COVID-19 samples was the United States, Italy and Spain.

Trimming took 2 bases from V and 5 from J; bases not matched to a gene: 8. CDR1 and CDR2 (germline): SGHNT, YYREEE (reference sequence). There are 16 residues in the CDR3. Per the original methods: Amplification of reference gene primers provided the estimated nucleated cell counts. Profiled with immunoSEQ multiplex PCR; TCRdb holds only in-frame clones, not every one. The D gene and trimming were derived from the DNA, and the V and J assignments and clone size from that table. The table has some 460,000 clones, 70% to 90% seen once. The study recruited people aged roughly 18 to 95 years across approximately 25 US areas. Participant-reported clinical history was the basis for cohort assignment.

This clonotype was sampled from a woman aged 18 to 35 with acute COVID-19. This chain joins TRBV5-4 and TRBJ2-2; TRBD2 agrees at 8 bases. Sequenced sample: PBMCs or T cells enriched from blood (not recorded which). DNA of the CDR3: TGTGCCAGCAGCTTCAAGCGGGAGCGGTGGACCGGGGAGCTGTTTTTT. It yields the protein CASSFKRERWTGELFF.